This T cell receptor beta chain appears in the sequencing data of a study of OX40 agonist ivuxolimab in advanced cancers. Generated by immunoSEQ multiplex PCR, the TCRdb table keeps only in-frame clones and is missing some. The data contain tens of thousands of clones, approximately 86% of them singletons. The CDR3 is 12 amino acids. Germline V gives CDR1 PRHDT, CDR2 FYEKMQ (reference sequence). Trimming removed 5 bases from V and 6 bases from J, with 11 bases in between. The TCR was taken from an adult with an advanced solid tumor such as melanoma, head and neck, liver or kidney cancer. The sequencing used CD4+ or CD8+ T cells sorted from blood, collected in a trial of the OX40 agonist ivuxolimab. The chain couples TRBV13 to TRBJ2-7; possible D gene TRBD2, 6 bases. Here the CDR3 reads CASSPPEGEQYF. The CDR3, as DNA: TGTGCCAGCAGCCCCCCGGAGGGCGAGCAGTACTTC.